Below are 26 T cell receptor beta chains sequenced from a single sample in a study of CD8 T cells in ankylosing spondylitis. Study observations and caveats: In ankylosing spondylitis blood, a motif of about eight highly homologous TCR beta variants appeared characteristic.

No antigens are known for them. In TCRdb, the 5' RACE reads were re-called with MiXCR into one record per CDR3 protein. The repertoire holds approximately 500,000 distinct CDR3 sequences, with 9.5% to 15% as singletons. The sample comprised blood, either unsorted or a sorted T cell fraction (not recorded which). These receptor sequences come from a male donor with ankylosing spondylitis.

This clonotype was seen only a few times. V and J are TRBV20-1 and TRBJ2-1; 15 bases fit TRBD2. Germline CDR1 reads DFQATT; CDR2 reads SNEGSKA (reference sequence). The CDR3 is made up of 19 amino acids. V lost 5 bases to trimming and J lost 5 bases; unmatched junction nucleotides: 16. The CDR3 sequence: CSAVMRTSGRGNWDNEQFF. The CDR3, as DNA: TGCAGTGCTGTCATGAGGACTAGCGGGAGGGGTAACTGGGACAATGAGCAGTTCTTC.

This clonotype was counted ten times or more. The chain carries TRBV5-5 and TRBJ1-2, with TRBD1 as a possible D gene (5 bases). CDR1 and CDR2 from the germline V gene are SGHKS and YYEKEE (reference sequence). Trimming pared 0 bases from V and 8 bases from J, leaving 17 bases between. The CDR3 is 15 amino acids. CDR3 region: CASSLAEGTVGGYTF. The CDR3 DNA sequence: TGTGCCAGCAGCTTGGCCGAGGGGACCGTCGGCGGCTACACCTTC.

The V and J genes are TRBV20-1 and TRBJ2-1; 7 bases are a match to TRBD2. The CDR3 is 15 amino acids. Germline CDR1 DFQATT, CDR2 SNEGSKA (reference sequence). The CDR3: CRAPLTSRRDNEQFF. As DNA, the CDR3 is TGCAGGGCTCCCTTGACTAGCCGACGGGACAATGAGCAGTTCTTC.

CDR3 nucleotide sequence: TGTGCCAGCAGTGCTCCGGGACAGGGGGACGAGCAGTACTTC. This encodes CASSAPGQGDEQYF. The chain joins TRBV28 to TRBJ2-7, with TRBD1 matching 11 bases. CDR3 length: 14 amino acids. V was clipped by 5 bases and J by 5 bases; unmatched bases: 5. The germline V gene has CDR1 MDHEN and CDR2 SYDVKM.

This clonotype was found a few times. DNA of the CDR3: TGTGCCACCAGTGATAACAGGGAGGACTACAATGAGCAGTTCTTC. Translated, it gives CATSDNREDYNEQFF. V is TRBV24-1 and J is TRBJ2-1, with D perhaps being TRBD1 or TRBD2 (6 bases each). CDR3 size: 15 residues. Germline values: CDR1 KGHDR, CDR2 SFDVKD. Trimming pared 3 bases from V and 3 bases from J, leaving 11 bases between.

In this sample, this clonotype turned up a few times. The chain couples TRBV20-1 to TRBJ2-5; D could derive from TRBD1 or TRBD2 (6 bases each). The V gene's germline CDR1 is DFQATT and CDR2 SNEGSKA (reference sequence). The CDR3 contains 14 residues. Here the CDR3 DNA reads TGCAGCGGTTTATCGGGGGCGAGTAGAGAGACCCAGTACTTC. It specifies CSGLSGASRETQYF.

This clonotype has only a few counts. This chain uses TRBV27 with TRBJ1-1; D remains unclear. V lost 4 bases to trimming and J lost 3 bases, with 9 bases between them. CDR3 size: 13 residues. Per germline, CDR1 MNHEY and CDR2 SMNVEV (reference sequence). For the CDR3, the DNA is TGTGCCAGCAGTTGGTTGGTCGACACTGAAGCTTTCTTT. Residues: CASSWLVDTEAFF.

The chain couples TRBV29-1 to TRBJ1-1, with 8 bases matching TRBD1. The trim removed 6 bases at V and 4 bases at J, leaving 4 bases unmatched. CDR3 size: 12 residues. Per germline, CDR1 SQVTM and CDR2 ANQGSEA. CDR3 loop: CSVDTGGTEAFF. CDR3 nucleotide sequence: TGCAGCGTAGACACAGGGGGCACTGAAGCTTTCTTT.

The chain combines TRBV18 with TRBJ1-1; D might be TRBD1 (5 bases). The germline V and J ends were trimmed by 1 base and 2 bases, with 11 bases remaining between them. The germline gives CDR1 KGHSH, CDR2 LQKENI. The CDR3 extends over 15 amino acids. In DNA form, the CDR3 reads TGTGCCAGCTCACCACTCGCGGGGACTAACACTGAAGCTTTCTTT. Its protein product is CASSPLAGTNTEAFF.

This clonotype showed up just a few times. The rearrangement uses TRBV5-1 and TRBJ1-4, with 10 nucleotides matching TRBD1. The CDR3 contains 16 residues. From germline, CDR1 is SGHRS and CDR2 YFSETQ. J lost 3 bases, V lost 4 bases, and 6 bases had no gene match. The CDR3 DNA is TGCGCCAGCAGCCCGAGACAGGGGGCTGCTAATGAAAAACTGTTTTTT. As protein: CASSPRQGAANEKLFF.

This clonotype was counted a few times. The V gene is TRBV20-1, the J gene TRBJ1-5; 8 nucleotides align to TRBD1. The CDR3 covers 15 residues. The germline V gene encodes CDR1 DFQATT and CDR2 SNEGSKA (reference sequence). J lost 5 bases, V lost 1 base, and 7 bases had no gene match. The CDR3 DNA reads as TGCAGTGCTAGAGGGGGGACAGGAGGGTATCAGCCCCAGCATTTT. It translates to CSARGGTGGYQPQHF.

This clonotype was seen a few times. V gene TRBV20-1 combines with J gene TRBJ2-1; 9 bases align to TRBD1. The junction had 10 bases not matched to a gene; V was cut back by 6 bases and J by 10 bases. This CDR3 contains 13 residues. CDR1 is DFQATT, CDR2 SNEGSKA, per germline (reference sequence). For the CDR3, the DNA is TGCAGTGCCCCCGGACAGGGGCTTCGGGAGCAGTTCTTC. Translation gives CSAPGQGLREQFF.

The chain employs TRBV5-1 and TRBJ2-5, with D possibly being TRBD2 (5 bases). Germline V gene data show CDR1 as SGHRS and CDR2 as YFSETQ. CDR3 length: 15 residues. The V end lost 4 bases, the J end lost 1 base, and 14 bases lay between the germline ends. The CDR3 bases are TGCGCCAGCAGCGGAGGAAGACGGATCCAAGAGACCCAGTACTTC. Residues: CASSGGRRIQETQYF.

This clonotype was detected many times. This chain joins TRBV12-3 or TRBV12-4 and TRBJ2-5, with 13 bases lining up with TRBD2. Trimming removed 7 bases from V and 5 bases from J; junction bases left unmatched: 1. CDR3 length: 13 amino acids. CDR3 protein: CASKTSGRETQYF. The CDR3 DNA is TGTGCCAGCAAGACTAGCGGGAGGGAGACCCAGTACTTC.

This clonotype turned up a few times. The genes are TRBV29-1 and TRBJ1-1, with a weak D call TRBD1 (6 bases). V lost 4 bases and J 3 bases, leaving 12 bases between the germline ends. Germline V gives CDR1 SQVTM, CDR2 ANQGSEA. CDR3 length: 13 amino acids. For the CDR3, the DNA is TGCAGCGTTGCGGAGGGGGGGTACACTGAAGCTTTCTTT. It codes for CSVAEGGYTEAFF.

This clonotype has just a few counts. J is TRBJ1-1 and V is TRBV20-1; D unclear. This CDR3 has 13 amino acids. The V gene lost 1 base and the J gene lost 10 bases, with 16 bases spanning the gap. CDR1 is DFQATT and CDR2 is SNEGSKA in the germline V gene (reference sequence). The DNA for the CDR3 is TGCAGTGCTAGAGGGGGTCGGCTAACCGGAGCTTTCTTT. This sequence encodes CSARGGRLTGAFF.

This clonotype was seen a few times. This chain joins TRBV12-3 or TRBV12-4 and TRBJ1-4; no definite D call. The CDR3 has 14 amino acids. V lost 4 bases and J 7 bases, leaving 13 bases between the germline ends. The CDR3 is CASSSGGSFEKLFF. The CDR3 DNA sequence: TGTGCCAGCAGTTCCGGAGGATCATTTGAAAAACTGTTTTTT.

The chain recombines TRBV12-3 or TRBV12-4 with TRBJ1-2; 10 nucleotides align to TRBD1. V lost 6 bases to trimming and J lost 4 bases; unmatched junction nucleotides: 8. This CDR3 has 15 residues. Here the CDR3 DNA reads TGTGCCAGCAGCCAGAGGACAGGGGGTTCCTATGGCTACACCTTC. Translating gives CASSQRTGGSYGYTF.

This clonotype occurred many times. The rearrangement links TRBV5-1 to TRBJ2-1; 8 bases are shared with TRBD2. The length of the CDR3 is 14 residues. Germline CDR1 SGHRS, CDR2 YFSETQ. V dropped 0 bases and J dropped 9; count of bases not matched to a gene: 5. CDR3 DNA: TGCGCCAGCAGCTTGGAGACTAGCGAGGGTGAGCAGTTCTTC. Encoded protein: CASSLETSEGEQFF.

A few counts support this clonotype. The chain uses TRBV7-2 and TRBJ2-4; a weak D match, TRBD2 (6 bases). Trimming removed 5 bases at V and 13 bases at J, with 21 bases between. Looked up from germline, CDR1 is SGHTA and CDR2 is FQGNSA. CDR3 length: 14 residues. The CDR3 DNA sequence: TGTGCCAGCAGCCAACTGATAAACCGGGACTTACAGTACTTC. This gives the protein CASSQLINRDLQYF.

The chain employs TRBV19 and TRBJ1-1; no reliable D call. The germline gives CDR1 LNHDA, CDR2 SQIVND (reference sequence). The V gene lost 3 bases and the J gene lost 1 base, with 6 bases spanning the gap. This CDR3 has 13 residues. CDR3 residues: CASSITANTEAFF. The CDR3 DNA sequence: TGTGCCAGTAGTATTACAGCGAACACTGAAGCTTTCTTT. Filled out from reference TRBV19 and TRBJ1-1, the complete variable domain reads DGGITQSPKYLFRKEGQNVTLSCEQNLNHDAMYWYRQDPGQGLRLIYYSQIVNDFQKGDIAEGYSVSREKKESFPLTVTSAQKNPTAFYLCASSITANTEAFFGQGTRLTVV.

V usage is TRBV29-1 and J usage is TRBJ2-1; D is perhaps TRBD2 (5 bases). Per the germline V gene, CDR1 is SQVTM and CDR2 is ANQGSEA. Trimming stripped 7 bases from V and 0 bases from J, with 10 bases between. CDR3 size: 13 residues. The CDR3 reads CSGLTLSYNEQFF. Here the CDR3 DNA reads TGCAGCGGACTAACACTCTCCTACAATGAGCAGTTCTTC.

The chain combines TRBV30 with TRBJ2-1; D unresolved. Trimming took off 3 bases at V and 0 bases at J, with 6 bases between the two ends. This CDR3 has 13 amino acids. Per the germline V gene, CDR1 is GTSNPN and CDR2 is SVGIG (reference sequence). CDR3 amino acids: CAWRASSYNEQFF. DNA for the CDR3: TGTGCCTGGAGGGCAAGCTCCTACAATGAGCAGTTCTTC.

This clonotype was counted many times. The rearrangement uses TRBV4-2 and TRBJ2-1; D is perhaps TRBD2 (6 bases). Deletions cut 6 bases from V and 8 bases from J, with 17 bases between. Germline V gene lookup returns CDR1 LGHNA and CDR2 YNFKEQ. The CDR3 consists of 14 residues. The CDR3 loop is CASSLSGAAHEQFF. DNA of the CDR3: TGTGCCAGCAGTCTTAGCGGAGCCGCCCATGAGCAGTTCTTC.

This clonotype was recorded a few times. The chain uses TRBV15 and TRBJ1-6; weak D call: TRBD1 (5 bases). V lost 0 bases and J 8 bases, leaving 20 bases between the germline ends. CDR3 length: 18 amino acids. CDR1 LNHNV and CDR2 YYDKDF come from the germline V gene (reference sequence). For the CDR3, the DNA is TGTGCCACCAGCAGAGATATCCCAGGCGGGGGGGTCTATTCACCCCTCCACTTT. It translates to CATSRDIPGGGVYSPLHF.

The chain uses TRBV3-1 and TRBJ2-1, with TRBD1 matching 7 bases. CDR3 length: 16 amino acids. Germline CDR1 and CDR2: LGHDT and YNNKEL (reference sequence). V trimming: 4 bases; J trimming: 3 bases; junction bases outside the gene matches: 9. In DNA, the CDR3 is TGTGCCAGCAGCCCTCATCCCGGGACAGACTACAATGAGCAGTTCTTC. Translating it yields CASSPHPGTDYNEQFF.